These 12 T cell receptor beta chains came from one sample sequenced in a study of CD8+CD57+ T cells in acquired aplastic anemia. Patients picked for sequencing had shown CD8+CD57+ cell expansion detected by flow cytometry. Genomic DNA, serving as template, underwent TCR beta VDJ and CDR3 profiling. TCRdb analysed the reads with MiXCR anew, one entry per CDR3 protein. The repertoire has under 200,000 distinct CDR3 sequences, roughly 50% of them found once; the top ten carry 25% to 35%. The sample comprised sorted CD4+, CD8+, or CD8+CD57+ T cells (not recorded which) from PBMCs. The receptor source for this set is a human donor with aplastic anemia.

The V call is TRBV11-1, the J call TRBJ2-1, with D perhaps being TRBD1 or TRBD2 (5 bases each). In germline, CDR1 is SGHAT, CDR2 FQDESV (reference sequence). The V end was cut by 1 base, the J end by 0 bases, with 13 bases between. This CDR3 is built from 17 residues. In DNA form, the CDR3 reads TGTGCCAGCAGCTTAGGGGGGTCGGCTAACTCCTACAATGAGCAGTTCTTC. It specifies CASSLGGSANSYNEQFF.

V gene TRBV15 combines with J gene TRBJ2-3; 8 bases agree with TRBD2. The CDR3 contains 17 residues. The J segment lost 3 bases and the V segment lost 3 bases, leaving 11 bases of the junction unmatched. In germline, CDR1 is LNHNV, CDR2 YYDKDF (reference sequence). CDR3 sequence reads: CATSRASGGRGTDTQYF. The CDR3 DNA sequence: TGTGCCACCAGCAGGGCCAGCGGGGGACGAGGGACAGATACGCAGTATTTT.

This clonotype showed up many times. V and J are TRBV20-1 and TRBJ1-5; D gene uncertain. The germline V and J ends were trimmed by 0 bases and 6 bases, with 12 bases remaining between them. The CDR3 loop spans 14 amino acids. CDR1 and CDR2 (germline): DFQATT, SNEGSKA (reference sequence). The CDR3 coding sequence is TGCAGTGCTAGAGATGCAGGTATGGGTCAGCCCCAGCATTTT. Translating it yields CSARDAGMGQPQHF.

J is TRBJ2-7 and V is TRBV2; 8 nucleotides line up with TRBD2. Germline CDR1 reads SNHLY; CDR2 reads FYNNEI. J gave up 2 bases and V 11 bases, and 5 bases lay outside the gene matches. The CDR3 spans 12 residues. CDR3 bases: TGTGCCTCCAACGGGGGGGCCTACGAGCAGTACTTC. It is translated as CASNGGAYEQYF.

This chain connects TRBV20-1 to TRBJ2-1, with D perhaps TRBD1 (6 bases). The CDR3 extends over 12 amino acids. Germline V lookup: CDR1 DFQATT, CDR2 SNEGSKA (reference sequence). Trimming cost V 7 bases and J 7 bases, with 14 bases left between them. This CDR3 is CSVKGVGNEQFF. The CDR3 bases are TGCAGTGTTAAGGGGGTGGGGAATGAGCAGTTCTTC.

This clonotype was counted at least ten times. The rearrangement uses TRBV11-2 and TRBJ1-2; no clear D. The germline V and J ends were trimmed by 7 bases and 3 bases, with 6 bases remaining between them. Germline CDR1 is SGHAT and CDR2 is FQNNGV. The CDR3 runs 11 residues. CDR3 in DNA: TGTGCCAGCACCCCAGACTATGGCTACACCTTC. As protein: CASTPDYGYTF.

V and J are TRBV6-1 and TRBJ2-1, with TRBD2 identical over 12 bases. The CDR3 length is 13 residues. Trimming at V came to 8 bases and at J to 7 bases, leaving 3 bases not matched to a gene. Germline CDR1 reads MNHNS; CDR2 reads SASEGT. The CDR3, as DNA: TGTGCCAGCCGAGGGACTAGCGGGAATGAGCAGTTCTTC. Translated: CASRGTSGNEQFF.

The chain recombines TRBV29-1 with TRBJ1-3, with 9 bases identical to TRBD1. V was pared by 6 bases and J by 0 bases, with 6 bases of the junction left unmatched. Looked up from germline, CDR1 is SQVTM and CDR2 is ANQGSEA. The CDR3 spans 15 residues. CDR3 sequence (DNA): TGCAGCGTCGCCGGGACAGGGAGCTCTGGAAACACCATATATTTT. This encodes CSVAGTGSSGNTIYF.

The chain carries TRBV7-6 and TRBJ2-5; D may be TRBD1 (5 bases). This CDR3 is 13 amino acids long. Trimming shortened V by 8 bases and J by 7 bases, and 17 bases separated the two germline ends. Germline V gene lookup returns CDR1 SGHVS and CDR2 FNYEAQ. CDR3 region: CASGAGYGRTQYF. The DNA of the CDR3 is TGTGCCAGCGGGGCAGGGTACGGGCGGACCCAGTACTTC.

The V and J genes are TRBV19 and TRBJ2-1; TRBD2 matches 9 bases. The length of the CDR3 is 16 residues. V shed 7 bases and J 7 bases; nucleotides not matched to a gene: 14. CDR1 is LNHDA, CDR2 SQIVND, per germline (reference sequence). In nucleotides, the CDR3 is TGTGCCAGTAACCCGCCGGGGCTAGCGGGAAATAATGAGCAGTTCTTC. Translated, it gives CASNPPGLAGNNEQFF.

This clonotype was seen ten or more times. J is TRBJ2-1 and V is TRBV7-3; possibly TRBD2 for D (5 bases). Germline CDR1 is SGHTA and CDR2 is FQGTGA. The CDR3 totals 15 residues. Between the trimmed V and J ends, which lost 5 bases and 8 bases, there was a span of 19 bases. In DNA form, the CDR3 reads TGTGCCAGCAGCGACCCACTGTCGGGGTTACATGAGCAGTTCTTC. As protein: CASSDPLSGLHEQFF. Based on the CDR3 plus reference TRBV7-3 and TRBJ2-1, the full variable domain is GAGVSQTPSNKVTEKGKYVELRCDPISGHTALYWYRQSLGQGPEFLIYFQGTGAADDSGLPNDRFFAVRPEGSVSTLKIQRTERGDSAVYLCASSDPLSGLHEQFFGPGTRLTVL.

V is TRBV11-2 and J is TRBJ2-6; TRBD1 is a possible D gene (5 bases). V shed 5 bases and J shed 0 bases, with 8 bases lying between them. This CDR3 comprises 15 residues. CDR1 is SGHAT, CDR2 FQNNGV, per germline. The CDR3 sequence is CASSQGASGANVLTF. The CDR3 region has the DNA TGTGCCAGCAGCCAGGGCGCCTCTGGGGCCAACGTCCTGACTTTC.